This T cell receptor (beta chain) came from a study of shared clonotypes between healthy human individuals. Unsorted PBMC DNA was run through sequencing on ten immunoSEQ deep assay plates. Clones were sequenced by immunoSEQ multiplex PCR, and TCRdb holds only the in-frame ones, with some missing. The table lists 470,000 or so clones, 70% to 85% of them singletons. This clone has just a few counts. The study drew all its donors from Caucasian adults living in Nashville, Tennessee. The germline gives CDR1 SGHVS, CDR2 FNYEAQ. The CDR3 is made up of 15 amino acids. The germline V and J ends were trimmed by 1 base and 0 bases, with 10 bases remaining between them.

This receptor was obtained from a woman in her thirties or forties in good health. Some clones in this sample may be carry-over from other donors' samples. Sequenced material: PBMCs. The rearrangement links TRBV7-6 to TRBJ2-7; D could derive from TRBD1 or TRBD2 (5 bases each). This CDR3 is CASSLVVGTSYEQYF. In DNA form, the CDR3 reads TGTGCCAGCAGCTTAGTGGTGGGGACCTCCTACGAGCAGTACTTC.